This TCR beta chain was retrieved from a study of CD8 T cells in ankylosing spondylitis. A note on this clonotype: Antigen specificity is unknown.

By quantitative 5'-RACE with molecular barcodes, the TCR beta libraries were made. TCRdb used MiXCR to reprocess the 5' RACE reads, holding one entry per CDR3 protein. The sample yields around 280,000 distinct CDR3 sequences, roughly 20% seen once. The CDR3 spans 15 residues. Per germline, CDR1 SEHNR and CDR2 FQNEAQ (reference sequence). V lost 5 bases and J lost 6, with 18 bases in between. Study-level results: Blood from ankylosing spondylitis patients appeared to carry a characteristic eight-variant TCR beta motif. Researchers reportedly found disease-linked clones significantly enriched in matched ankylosing spondylitis synovial fluid. Disease-linked clones had a CD8+ phenotype and relatively low frequency in peripheral blood.

V usage is TRBV7-9 and J usage is TRBJ2-3; no reliable D call. The TCR originated in a male donor with ankylosing spondylitis or in good health (not recorded which). What was sequenced was blood, either unsorted or a sorted T cell fraction (not recorded which). This chain's CDR3 is CASSVGWGFADTQYF. CDR3 DNA sequence: TGTGCCAGCAGCGTAGGCTGGGGATTCGCGGATACGCAGTATTTT.